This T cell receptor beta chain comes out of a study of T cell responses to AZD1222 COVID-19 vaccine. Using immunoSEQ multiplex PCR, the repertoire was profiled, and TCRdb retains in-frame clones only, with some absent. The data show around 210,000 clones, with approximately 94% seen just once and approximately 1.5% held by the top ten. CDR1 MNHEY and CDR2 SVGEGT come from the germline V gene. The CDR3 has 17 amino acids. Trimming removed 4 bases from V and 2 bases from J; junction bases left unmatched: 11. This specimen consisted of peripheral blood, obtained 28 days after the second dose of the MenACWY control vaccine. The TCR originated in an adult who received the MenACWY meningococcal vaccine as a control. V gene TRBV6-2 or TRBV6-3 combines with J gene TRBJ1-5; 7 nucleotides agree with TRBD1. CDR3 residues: CASSSGPGTAGNQPQHF. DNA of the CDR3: TGTGCCAGCAGTTCAGGCCCAGGGACAGCAGGCAATCAGCCCCAGCATTTT.